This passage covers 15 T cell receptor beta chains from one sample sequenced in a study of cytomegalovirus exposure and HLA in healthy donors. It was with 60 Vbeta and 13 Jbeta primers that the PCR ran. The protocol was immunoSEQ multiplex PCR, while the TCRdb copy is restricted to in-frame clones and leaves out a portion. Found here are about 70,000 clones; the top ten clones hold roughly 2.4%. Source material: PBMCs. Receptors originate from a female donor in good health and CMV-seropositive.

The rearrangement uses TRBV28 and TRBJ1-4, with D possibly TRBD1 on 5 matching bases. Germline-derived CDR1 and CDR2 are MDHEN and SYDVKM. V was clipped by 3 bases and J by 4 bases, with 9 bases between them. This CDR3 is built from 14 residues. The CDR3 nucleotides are TGTGCCAGCAGTTTCAGGGATCATAATGAAAAACTGTTTTTT. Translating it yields CASSFRDHNEKLFF.

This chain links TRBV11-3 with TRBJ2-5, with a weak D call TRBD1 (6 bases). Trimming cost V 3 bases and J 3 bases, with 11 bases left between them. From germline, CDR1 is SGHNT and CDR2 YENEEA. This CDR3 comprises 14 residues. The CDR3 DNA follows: TGTGCCAGCAGCTTGTATGGGGGCGAAGAGACCCAGTACTTC. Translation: CASSLYGGEETQYF.

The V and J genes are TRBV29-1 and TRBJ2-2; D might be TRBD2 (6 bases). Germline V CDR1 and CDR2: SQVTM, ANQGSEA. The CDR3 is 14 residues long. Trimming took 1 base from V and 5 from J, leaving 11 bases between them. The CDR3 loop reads CSVEVQEGTGELFF. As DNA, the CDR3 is TGCAGCGTTGAAGTACAGGAGGGGACCGGGGAGCTGTTTTTT.

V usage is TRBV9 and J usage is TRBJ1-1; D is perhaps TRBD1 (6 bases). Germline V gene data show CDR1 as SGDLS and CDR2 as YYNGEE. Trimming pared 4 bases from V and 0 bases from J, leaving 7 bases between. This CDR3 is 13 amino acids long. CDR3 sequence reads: CASSRTVNTEAFF. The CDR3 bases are TGTGCCAGCAGCAGGACAGTGAACACTGAAGCTTTCTTT.

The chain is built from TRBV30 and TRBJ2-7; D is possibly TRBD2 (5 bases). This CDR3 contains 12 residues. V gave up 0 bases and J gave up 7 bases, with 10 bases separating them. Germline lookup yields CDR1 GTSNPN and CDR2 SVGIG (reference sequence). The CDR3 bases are TGTGCCTGGAGTGTACGAGGGCCGGAGCAGTACTTC. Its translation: CAWSVRGPEQYF.

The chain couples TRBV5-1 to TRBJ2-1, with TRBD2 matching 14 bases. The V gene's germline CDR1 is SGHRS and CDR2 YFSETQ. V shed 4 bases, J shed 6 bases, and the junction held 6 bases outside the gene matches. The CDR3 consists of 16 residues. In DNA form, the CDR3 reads TGCGCCAGCAGCGGGCCGGGACTAGCGGGAGTCAATGAGCAGTTCTTC. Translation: CASSGPGLAGVNEQFF.

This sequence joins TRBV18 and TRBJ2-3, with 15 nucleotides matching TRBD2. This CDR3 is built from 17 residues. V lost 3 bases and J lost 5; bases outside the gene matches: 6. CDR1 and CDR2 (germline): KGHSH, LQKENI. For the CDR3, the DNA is TGTGCCAGCTCACCTCCGGGACTAGCGGGAGGAGGAGATACGCAGTATTTT. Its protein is CASSPPGLAGGGDTQYF.

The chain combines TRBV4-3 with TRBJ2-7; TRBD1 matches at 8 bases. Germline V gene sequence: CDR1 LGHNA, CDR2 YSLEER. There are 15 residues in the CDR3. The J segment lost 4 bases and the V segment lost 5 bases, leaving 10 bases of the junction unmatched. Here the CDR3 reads CASSTRQGAIYEQYF. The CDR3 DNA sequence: TGCGCCAGCAGCACGAGGCAGGGGGCGATATACGAGCAGTACTTC.

The CDR3 nucleotides are TGTGCCAGCAGCCAGGAGACAGGGGGCCCCACCTACGAGCAGTACTTC. It translates to CASSQETGGPTYEQYF. The genes are TRBV4-2 and TRBJ2-7; 10 nucleotides align to TRBD1. V gave up 3 bases and J gave up 2 bases; unmatched junction bases: 7. CDR1 LGHNA and CDR2 YNFKEQ come from the germline V gene. CDR3 length: 16 residues.

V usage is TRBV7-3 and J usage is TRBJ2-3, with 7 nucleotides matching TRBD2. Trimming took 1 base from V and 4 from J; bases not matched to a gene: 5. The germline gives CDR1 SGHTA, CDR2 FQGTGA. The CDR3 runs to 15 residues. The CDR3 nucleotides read TGTGCCAGCAGCTTAAACGCGGGGGAGGCAGATACGCAGTATTTT. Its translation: CASSLNAGEADTQYF.

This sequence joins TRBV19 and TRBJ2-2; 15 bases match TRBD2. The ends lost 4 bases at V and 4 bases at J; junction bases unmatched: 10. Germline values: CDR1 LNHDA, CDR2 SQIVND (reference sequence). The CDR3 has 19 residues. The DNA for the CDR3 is TGTGCCAGTAGTAAAGGGACTAGCGGGGGGAAGGAGGGCACCGGGGAGCTGTTTTTT. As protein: CASSKGTSGGKEGTGELFF. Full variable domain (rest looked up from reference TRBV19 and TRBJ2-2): DGGITQSPKYLFRKEGQNVTLSCEQNLNHDAMYWYRQDPGQGLRLIYYSQIVNDFQKGDIAEGYSVSREKKESFPLTVTSAQKNPTAFYLCASSKGTSGGKEGTGELFFGEGSRLTVL.

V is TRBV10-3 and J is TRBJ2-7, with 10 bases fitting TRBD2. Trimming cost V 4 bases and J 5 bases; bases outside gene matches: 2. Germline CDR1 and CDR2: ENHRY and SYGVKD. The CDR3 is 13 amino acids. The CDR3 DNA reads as TGTGCCATCAGTGGCACTAGCGGGAACGAGCAGTACTTC. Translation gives CAISGTSGNEQYF.

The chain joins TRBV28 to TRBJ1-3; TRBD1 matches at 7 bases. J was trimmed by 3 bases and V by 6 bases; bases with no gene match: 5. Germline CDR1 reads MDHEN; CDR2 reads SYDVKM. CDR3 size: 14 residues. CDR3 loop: CASSSTGDGNTIYF. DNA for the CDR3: TGTGCCAGCAGCTCAACAGGGGATGGAAACACCATATATTTT.

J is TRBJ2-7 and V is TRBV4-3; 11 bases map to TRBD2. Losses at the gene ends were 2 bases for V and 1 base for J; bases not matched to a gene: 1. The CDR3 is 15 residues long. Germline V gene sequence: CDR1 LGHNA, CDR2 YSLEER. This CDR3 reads CASSQTSGSSYEQYF. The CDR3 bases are TGCGCCAGCAGCCAAACTAGCGGGAGTTCCTACGAGCAGTACTTC.

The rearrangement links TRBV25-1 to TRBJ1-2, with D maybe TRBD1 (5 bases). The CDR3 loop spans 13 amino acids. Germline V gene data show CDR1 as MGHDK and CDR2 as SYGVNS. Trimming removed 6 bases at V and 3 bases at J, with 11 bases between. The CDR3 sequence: CASSGGVDYGYTF. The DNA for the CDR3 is TGTGCCAGCAGCGGAGGGGTTGACTATGGCTACACCTTC.